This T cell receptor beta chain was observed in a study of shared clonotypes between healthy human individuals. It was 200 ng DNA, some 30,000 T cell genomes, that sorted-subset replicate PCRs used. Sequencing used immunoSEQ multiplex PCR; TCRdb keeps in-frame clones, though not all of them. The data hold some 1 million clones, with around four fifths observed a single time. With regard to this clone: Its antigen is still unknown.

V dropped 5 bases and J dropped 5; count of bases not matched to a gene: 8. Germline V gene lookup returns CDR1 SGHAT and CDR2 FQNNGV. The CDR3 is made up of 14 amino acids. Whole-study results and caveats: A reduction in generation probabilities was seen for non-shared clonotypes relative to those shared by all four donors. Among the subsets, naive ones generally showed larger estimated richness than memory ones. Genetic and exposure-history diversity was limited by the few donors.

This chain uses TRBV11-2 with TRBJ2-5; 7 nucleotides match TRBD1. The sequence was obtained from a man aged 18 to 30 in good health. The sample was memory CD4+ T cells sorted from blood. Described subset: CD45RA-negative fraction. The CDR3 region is CASSATGRGETQYF. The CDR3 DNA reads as TGTGCCAGCAGCGCGACAGGGAGAGGCGAGACCCAGTACTTC.